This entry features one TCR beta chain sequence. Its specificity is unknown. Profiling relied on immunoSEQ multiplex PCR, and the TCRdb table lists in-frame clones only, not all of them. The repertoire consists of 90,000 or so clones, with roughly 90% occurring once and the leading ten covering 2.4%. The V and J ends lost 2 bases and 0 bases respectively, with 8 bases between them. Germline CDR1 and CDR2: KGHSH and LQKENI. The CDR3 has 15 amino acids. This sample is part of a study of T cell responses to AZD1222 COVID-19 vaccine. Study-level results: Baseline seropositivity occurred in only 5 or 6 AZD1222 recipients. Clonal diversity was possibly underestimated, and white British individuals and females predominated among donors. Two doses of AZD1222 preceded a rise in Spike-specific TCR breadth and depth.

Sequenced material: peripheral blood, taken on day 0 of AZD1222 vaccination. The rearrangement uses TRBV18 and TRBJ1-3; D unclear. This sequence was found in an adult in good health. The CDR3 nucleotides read TGTGCCAGCTCACCAAATCAGGACTCTGGAAACACCATATATTTT. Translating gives CASSPNQDSGNTIYF. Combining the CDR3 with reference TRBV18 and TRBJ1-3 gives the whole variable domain NAGVMQNPRHLVRRRGQEARLRCSPMKGHSHVYWYRQLPEEGLKFMVYLQKENIIDESGMPKERFSAEFPKEGPSILRIQQVVRGDSAAYFCASSPNQDSGNTIYFGEGSWLTVV.